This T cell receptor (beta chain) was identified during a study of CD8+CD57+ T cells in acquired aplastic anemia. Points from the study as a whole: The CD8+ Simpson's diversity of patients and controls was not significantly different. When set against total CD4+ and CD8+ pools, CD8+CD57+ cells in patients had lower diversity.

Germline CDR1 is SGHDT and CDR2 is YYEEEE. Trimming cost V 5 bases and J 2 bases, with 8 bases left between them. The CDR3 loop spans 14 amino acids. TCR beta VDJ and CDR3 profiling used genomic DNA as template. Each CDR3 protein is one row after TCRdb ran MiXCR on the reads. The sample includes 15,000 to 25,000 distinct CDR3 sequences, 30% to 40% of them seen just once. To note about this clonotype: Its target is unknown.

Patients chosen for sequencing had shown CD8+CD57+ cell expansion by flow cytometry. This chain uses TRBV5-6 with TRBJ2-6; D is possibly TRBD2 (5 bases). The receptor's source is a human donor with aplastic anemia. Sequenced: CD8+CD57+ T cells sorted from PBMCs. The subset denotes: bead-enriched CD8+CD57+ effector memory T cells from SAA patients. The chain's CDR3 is CASSRDPGANVLTF. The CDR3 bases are TGTGCCAGCAGTCGGGATCCTGGGGCCAACGTCCTGACTTTC.